Listed below are T cell receptor beta chains from one sample, sequenced in a study of T cells in Graves' hyperthyroidism and ophthalmopathy. TCRdb reanalysed the multiplex PCR reads using MiXCR and keeps one entry per CDR3 protein. The table has about 660,000 distinct CDR3 sequences, nearly 45% seen once. Sequences were obtained from peripheral blood or thyroid tissue (not recorded which). The source is an adult man with Graves' disease, either hyperthyroidism or ophthalmopathy (not recorded which). Each CDR3 is given with its conserved first and last residue. The order of the fields is D gene, clone size, V gene, J gene, CDR3 DNA, CDR3 protein. The D gene is left open where the match is weak. Size is stated for part of the rows, as once, few or many counts, or as a class when the clone is expanded.

.	few	TRBV6-5	TRBJ1-2	TGTGCCAGCAGCTACCAACCGAGGGCGGGACGACATGGCTACACCTTC	CASSYQPRAGRHGYTF
.	many	TRBV29-1	TRBJ1-1	TGCAGCGTATCCAGGGCGGGGGTAATGGCTTTCTTT	CSVSRAGVMAFF
.	few	TRBV12-3/TRBV12-4	TRBJ1-4	TGTGCCAGCAGTTTAGGGTCCTCTTCAACGGAAAAACTGTTTTTT	CASSLGSSSTEKLFF
TRBD2	few	TRBV9	TRBJ2-5	TGTGCCAGCAGTAAGCGGGGGGGCACGGAGACCCAGTACTTC	CASSKRGGTETQYF
.	few	TRBV19	TRBJ1-5	TGTGCCAGTAGTATAGACCCGGGCAATCAGCCCCAGCATTTT	CASSIDPGNQPQHF
.	.	TRBV11-2	TRBJ2-2	TGTGCCAGCAGCTTGGGCCTAGAGCACACCGGGGAGCTGTTTTTT	CASSLGLEHTGELFF
TRBD1	.	TRBV6-1	TRBJ1-6	TGTGCCAGCATCCGACAGGGTGGACTACATTCACCCCTCCACTTT	CASIRQGGLHSPLHF
TRBD1	.	TRBV9	TRBJ1-1	TGTGCCAGCACCACTTCAGGGGGCACTGAAGCTTTCTTT	CASTTSGGTEAFF
.	few	TRBV12-3/TRBV12-4	TRBJ1-4	TGTGCCAGCAGTTTTTCCGGACGTCTACGTCTGTTTTTT	CASSFSGRLRLFF
TRBD1	.	TRBV24-1	TRBJ1-2	TGTGCCACCAGTGATTTCGGGACAGCGGGATACACCTTC	CATSDFGTAGYTF
TRBD1	few	TRBV9	TRBJ1-2	TGTGCCAGCAGCTACAGGGGAGCCAACTATGGCTACACCTTC	CASSYRGANYGYTF
TRBD1	many	TRBV7-2	TRBJ1-2	TGTGCCAGCAGCTTTTACGCAGGGGGCAGGGATGGCTACACCTTC	CASSFYAGGRDGYTF
.	.	TRBV11-1	TRBJ1-1	TGTGCCAGCAGTTCAGACAGATTACTGAACACTCAAGCTTTCTTT	CASSSDRLLNTQAFF
TRBD2	many	TRBV10-3	TRBJ2-7	TGTGCCAGTTCCGGGACTAGCGGGAGTGGCGAGCAGTACTTC	CASSGTSGSGEQYF
.	few	TRBV29-1	TRBJ1-4	TGCAGCGTTGCAAGGGAAAAACTGTTTTTT	CSVAREKLFF
TRBD1	.	TRBV9	TRBJ1-4	TGTGCCAGCAGCGTAGCTCAGGGGGCTAATGGCGAAAAACTGTTTTTT	CASSVAQGANGEKLFF
.	.	TRBV7-8	TRBJ1-1	TGTGCCAGCAGCTCGGGGGCCAACACTGAAGCTTTCTTT	CASSSGANTEAFF
.	many	TRBV5-6	TRBJ1-1	TGTGCCAGCAGCTTGCCGAAGAGGGCTGAAGCTTTCTTT	CASSLPKRAEAFF
.	many	TRBV7-8	TRBJ2-5	TGTGCCAGCAGCTTAGCGCCACGAGAGACCCAGTACTTC	CASSLAPRETQYF
TRBD1	many	TRBV10-3	TRBJ1-5	TGTGCCATCAGTGAACAGGGGGTCAATCAGCCCCAGCATTTT	CAISEQGVNQPQHF
.	.	TRBV2	TRBJ1-1	TGTGCCAGCAGTGAAGCGCTTCAGCGGTCGAACGCTGAAGCTTTCTTT	CASSEALQRSNAEAFF
TRBD1	.	TRBV4-3	TRBJ1-1	TGCGCCAGCAGCATCCAACCGGGACAGGGAGCTGAAGCTTTCTTT	CASSIQPGQGAEAFF
.	.	TRBV19	TRBJ1-6	TGTGCCAGTAGGGAATTAGGATCCAATTCACCCCTCCACTTT	CASRELGSNSPLHF
.	once	TRBV4-2	TRBJ1-2	TGTGCCAGCAGCCAAAAAGGGAAAGGGGTCCACTATGGCTACACCTTC	CASSQKGKGVHYGYTF
.	.	TRBV7-2	TRBJ2-7	TGTGCCAGCAGCTTAAACAGGGTTGGCGAGCAGTACTTC	CASSLNRVGEQYF
.	.	TRBV11-2	TRBJ1-2	TGTGCCAGCAGCCACGGACGGGATGGCTACACCTTC	CASSHGRDGYTF
.	.	TRBV7-2	TRBJ1-2	TGTGCCAGCAGTGCAAACAGAGCTAGCGATGGCTACACCTTC	CASSANRASDGYTF
TRBD2	few	TRBV2	TRBJ2-7	TGTGCCAGCTCGAGCCTTAGCGGGGGGCGCTCCTCCTACGAGCAGTACTTC	CASSSLSGGRSSYEQYF
.	.	TRBV7-9	TRBJ1-4	TGTGCCAGCAATCCAGGCCCGGGCACTAATGAAAAACTGTTTTTT	CASNPGPGTNEKLFF
.	.	TRBV7-9	TRBJ1-1	TGTGCCAGCAGCTTATCCCGGGGACACCTCACTGAAGCTTTCTTT	CASSLSRGHLTEAFF
.	.	TRBV2	TRBJ1-5	TGTGCCAGCAGTACTTACGGAGGGGACAATCAGCCCCAGCATTTT	CASSTYGGDNQPQHF
.	many	TRBV10-3	TRBJ1-2	TGTGCCATCAGTGAGTCATCAGCGTCCTATGGCTACACCTTC	CAISESSASYGYTF
TRBD1	once	TRBV20-1	TRBJ1-1	TGCAGTGCTGGAATGACAGGGGGCACTGAAGCTTTCTTT	CSAGMTGGTEAFF
TRBD1	.	TRBV5-1	TRBJ1-3	TGCGCCAGCAGCTTGCACCCGACAGGGGGCTCTGGAAACACCATATATTTT	CASSLHPTGGSGNTIYF
.	.	TRBV2	TRBJ2-5	TGTGCCAGCAGTTTATGGGGGTCCGAGACCCAGTACTTC	CASSLWGSETQYF
.	.	TRBV7-2	TRBJ1-2	TGTGCCAGCAGCGTTGTCGTAGGGGGATCCTATGGCTACACCTTC	CASSVVVGGSYGYTF
.	.	TRBV7-3	TRBJ1-4	TGTGCCAGCAGCTTTAATGGTGGGAAACTGTTTTTT	CASSFNGGKLFF
.	few	TRBV7-9	TRBJ1-5	TGTGCCAGCAGCTTAGCGCTTGGAGAACAGGGTAGCAATCAGCCCCAGCATTTT	CASSLALGEQGSNQPQHF
.	.	TRBV7-9	TRBJ2-5	TGTGCCAGCGGGATGCGGAAGGTCACCGGGGAGACCCAGTACTTC	CASGMRKVTGETQYF
TRBD1	.	TRBV2	TRBJ1-1	TGTGCCAGCAGCGAGACAGGGGCGAACACTGAAGCTTTCTTT	CASSETGANTEAFF
.	.	TRBV6-1	TRBJ1-2	TGTGCCAGCAGACACGGGACGGAGGGAAGGGGCTACACCTTC	CASRHGTEGRGYTF
TRBD1	few	TRBV5-6	TRBJ1-1	TGTGCCAGCAGCTTCGGGACAGGTCATGAAGCTTTCTTT	CASSFGTGHEAFF
.	many	TRBV7-2	TRBJ2-7	TGTGCCAGCAGCCTAGGGGGAAGTCCCTACGAGCAGTACTTC	CASSLGGSPYEQYF
TRBD1	once	TRBV9	TRBJ1-4	TGTGCCAGCAGCTCGGGGACAGGGCACGAAAAACTGTTTTTT	CASSSGTGHEKLFF
TRBD1	few	TRBV20-1	TRBJ2-5	TGCAGTGCTGGAAGCCGGGACAGGGTGGAAGAGACCCAGTACTTC	CSAGSRDRVEETQYF
.	.	TRBV19	TRBJ2-7	TGTGCCAGTAGTTACGGCGAACTCCACTACGAGCAGTACTTC	CASSYGELHYEQYF
.	many	TRBV2	TRBJ1-5	TGTGCCAGCAGTGAAGCGCTGCGTGATATTCAGCCCCAGCATTTT	CASSEALRDIQPQHF
.	.	TRBV10-3	TRBJ1-2	TGTGCCATCAGAGATATCCAGGGCGGTGGCTACACCTTC	CAIRDIQGGGYTF
.	.	TRBV24-1	TRBJ2-7	TGTGCCACCAGTGATCCGCTAGGGGACTCCTACGAGCAGTACTTC	CATSDPLGDSYEQYF
TRBD1	.	TRBV7-9	TRBJ1-5	TGTGCCAGCAGCTTGGAGCGTGGGATCCGACGACAGGGTTGGGAGCCCCAGCATTTT	CASSLERGIRRQGWEPQHF
.	many	TRBV24-1	TRBJ2-3	TGTGCCACCAGTGTGCGGGATACGCAGTATTTT	CATSVRDTQYF
TRBD1	.	TRBV20-1	TRBJ2-5	TGCAGTGCTGCCTACAGGGGTCAAGAGACCCAGTACTTC	CSAAYRGQETQYF
.	many	TRBV5-4	TRBJ1-2	TGTGCCAGCAGCACCCGGGGAGGCTACACCTTC	CASSTRGGYTF
.	.	TRBV5-1	TRBJ1-4	TGCGCCAGCAGCACAGGGTCAACTAATGAAAAACTGTTTTTT	CASSTGSTNEKLFF
TRBD1	.	TRBV2	TRBJ1-4	TGTGCCAGCAGACAGGGGAATCATGAAAAACTGTTTTTT	CASRQGNHEKLFF
TRBD1	many	TRBV10-1	TRBJ1-6	TGCGCCAGCAGTCCCGGGACAGGTCAATCACCCCTCCACTTT	CASSPGTGQSPLHF
.	.	TRBV29-1	TRBJ1-5	TGCAGCGTTGAAGGGCTAGCGGGGTACGAGCATTTT	CSVEGLAGYEHF
TRBD1	.	TRBV7-8	TRBJ1-6	TGTGCCAGCAGCTTAGGGACGACAGGGCCGTATAATTCACCCCTCCACTTT	CASSLGTTGPYNSPLHF
.	.	TRBV12-3/TRBV12-4	TRBJ1-4	TGTGCCAGCAGTTTATGGGGTAGGGATGAAAAACTGTTTTTT	CASSLWGRDEKLFF